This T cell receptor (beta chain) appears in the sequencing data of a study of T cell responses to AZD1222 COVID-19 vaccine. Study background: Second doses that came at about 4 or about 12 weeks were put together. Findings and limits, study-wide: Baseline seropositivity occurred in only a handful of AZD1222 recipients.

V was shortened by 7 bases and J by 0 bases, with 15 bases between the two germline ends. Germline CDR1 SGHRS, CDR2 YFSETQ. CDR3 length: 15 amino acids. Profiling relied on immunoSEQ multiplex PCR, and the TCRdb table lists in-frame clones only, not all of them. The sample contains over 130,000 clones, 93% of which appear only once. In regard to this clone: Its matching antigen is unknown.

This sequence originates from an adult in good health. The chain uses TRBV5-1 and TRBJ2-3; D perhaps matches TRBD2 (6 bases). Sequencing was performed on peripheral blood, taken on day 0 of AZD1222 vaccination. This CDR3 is CASGVMSGSTDTQYF. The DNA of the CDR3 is TGCGCCAGCGGGGTGATGAGCGGGAGCACAGATACGCAGTATTTT.